This entry concerns a single T cell receptor beta chain. The data originate from a study of OX40 agonist ivuxolimab in advanced cancers. Germline loops: CDR1 SEHNR, CDR2 FQNEAQ (reference sequence). V lost 4 bases, J lost 6 bases, and 9 bases lay in between. The length of the CDR3 is 12 residues. The assay was immunoSEQ multiplex PCR, and TCRdb's table has in-frame clones only and misses some. This table holds about 99,000 clones, about 96% found once. The starting material was CD4+ or CD8+ T cells sorted from blood, obtained in a trial of the OX40 agonist ivuxolimab. This chain connects TRBV7-9 to TRBJ1-2, with unresolved D. The source of this sequence is an adult with an advanced solid tumor such as melanoma, head and neck, liver or kidney cancer. The CDR3 sequence is CASSSGSDGYTF. In nucleotides, the CDR3 is TGTGCCAGCAGCTCCGGATCGGATGGCTACACCTTC.